One and the same sample provided the 30 T cell receptor beta chains below, sequenced in a study of T cell responses to AZD1222 COVID-19 vaccine. Produced via immunoSEQ multiplex PCR; TCRdb's table is partial and in-frame only. Seen here are over 100,000 clones, around 86% observed once, and the top ten hold around 24%. This specimen was peripheral blood, taken on day 0 of AZD1222 vaccination. The receptor set was obtained from an adult in good health.

The chain links TRBV18 to TRBJ1-4, with a tentative D call TRBD1 (5 bases). V was clipped by 3 bases and J by 0 bases, with 23 bases between them. The CDR3 has 20 amino acids. CDR1 KGHSH and CDR2 LQKENI come from the germline V gene. CDR3 loop: CASSPTSGHADRTTNEKLFF. CDR3 DNA: TGTGCCAGCTCACCCACTTCAGGGCACGCCGACCGTACAACTAATGAAAAACTGTTTTTT. Full variable domain (missing parts from reference TRBV18 and TRBJ1-4): NAGVMQNPRHLVRRRGQEARLRCSPMKGHSHVYWYRQLPEEGLKFMVYLQKENIIDESGMPKERFSAEFPKEGPSILRIQQVVRGDSAAYFCASSPTSGHADRTTNEKLFFGSGTQLSVL.

This chain connects TRBV4-3 to TRBJ2-2, with 8 bases fitting TRBD2. Losses at the gene ends were 1 base for V and 2 bases for J; bases not matched to a gene: 3. Germline-derived CDR1 and CDR2 are LGHNA and YSLEER. The CDR3 length is 16 residues. CDR3 sequence reads: CASSQGLALNTGELFF. In nucleotides, the CDR3 is TGCGCCAGCAGCCAAGGACTAGCGCTTAACACCGGGGAGCTGTTTTTT.

This sequence joins TRBV6-5 and TRBJ1-4; TRBD1 is a possible D gene (6 bases). Germline V CDR1 and CDR2: MNHEY, SVGAGI. V was cut by 6 bases and J by 5 bases, with 16 bases left in between. This CDR3 contains 15 residues. CDR3 sequence (DNA): TGTGCCAGCAGACGCACCTACGACAGGAATGAAAAACTGTTTTTT. Translated, it gives CASRRTYDRNEKLFF.

The chain recombines TRBV18 with TRBJ2-1, with 7 positions matching TRBD1. The CDR3 loop spans 14 amino acids. The germline V gene encodes CDR1 KGHSH and CDR2 LQKENI. J lost 5 bases, V lost 3 bases, and 4 bases had no gene match. The CDR3 DNA reads TGTGCCAGCTCACCCGGGACAGAGAACAATGAGCAGTTCTTC. Translation: CASSPGTENNEQFF.

J is TRBJ1-6 and V is TRBV28; 10 nucleotides agree with TRBD1. V was clipped by 8 bases and J by 13 bases; unmatched bases: 8. The CDR3 is made up of 13 amino acids. Germline V lookup: CDR1 MDHEN, CDR2 SYDVKM. This CDR3 is CASYRDRGFPLHF. As DNA, the CDR3 is TGTGCCAGCTACCGGGACAGGGGATTTCCCCTCCACTTT.

The V and J genes are TRBV24-1 and TRBJ1-2, with a tentative D call TRBD1 (5 bases). The CDR3 totals 16 residues. Germline V gene sequence: CDR1 KGHDR, CDR2 SFDVKD. V was pared by 4 bases and J by 0 bases, with 14 bases between. The CDR3 region is CATSDSMDTANYGYTF. CDR3 nucleotide sequence: TGTGCCACCAGTGACTCAATGGACACAGCTAACTATGGCTACACCTTC.

This clone was detected only once. The V call is TRBV24-1, the J call TRBJ2-5; no reliable D call. The ends were cut back, 3 bases at V and 2 bases at J, with 12 bases in the middle. In germline, CDR1 is KGHDR, CDR2 SFDVKD. This CDR3 is built from 15 residues. The CDR3 nucleotides read TGTGCCACCAGTGATCCAAGAGGAGTTCAAGAGACCCAGTACTTC. Translation gives CATSDPRGVQETQYF.

The chain carries TRBV19 and TRBJ2-7; 9 positions match TRBD1. The CDR3 has 14 amino acids. J was trimmed by 4 bases and V by 4 bases; bases with no gene match: 5. CDR1 and CDR2 (germline): LNHDA, SQIVND (reference sequence). CDR3 sequence reads: CASSTTTGGYEQYF. As DNA, the CDR3 is TGTGCCAGTAGTACGACGACAGGGGGGTACGAGCAGTACTTC.

The V and J genes are TRBV7-9 and TRBJ2-7, with D unclear. CDR3 size: 13 residues. V was pared by 1 base and J by 5 bases, with 9 bases between. Germline V gene sequence: CDR1 SEHNR, CDR2 FQNEAQ (reference sequence). The CDR3 sequence is CASSLVWADEQYF. The CDR3 nucleotides read TGTGCCAGCAGCTTAGTTTGGGCAGACGAGCAGTACTTC.

The CDR3 is CASSLLGDYEQYF. As DNA, the CDR3 is TGTGCCAGCAGTCTATTAGGAGACTACGAGCAGTACTTC. The rearrangement joins TRBV12-3 or TRBV12-4 to TRBJ2-7; D unresolved. CDR3 length: 13 amino acids. Deletions cut 5 bases from V and 3 bases from J, with 11 bases between.

The chain links TRBV3-1 (or the pseudogene TRBV3-2) to TRBJ1-1, with D possibly matching TRBD1 (6 bases). Germline CDR1 is LGHDT and CDR2 is YNNKEL (reference sequence). Trimming removed 4 bases from V and 2 bases from J, with 11 bases in between. The CDR3 has 14 residues. The CDR3 coding sequence is TGTGCCAGCAGCCGAGTCAGGGGAAACACTGAAGCTTTCTTT. Protein sequence: CASSRVRGNTEAFF.

The chain is built from TRBV2 and TRBJ1-1; 10 nucleotides align to TRBD1. CDR3 size: 13 residues. The V gene's germline CDR1 is SNHLY and CDR2 FYNNEI. Trimming cost V 6 bases and J 5 bases; bases outside gene matches: 3. The DNA for the CDR3 is TGTGCCAGCAGCCGGGACAGGGGTACTGAAGCTTTCTTT. It specifies CASSRDRGTEAFF.

CDR3 bases: TGCGCCAGCAGCCAGACCATCGGTCAGCCCCAGCATTTT. Translated, it gives CASSQTIGQPQHF. This chain joins TRBV4-3 and TRBJ1-5; D uncertain. Germline V CDR1 and CDR2: LGHNA, YSLEER. The CDR3 runs 13 residues. Trimming removed 3 bases from V and 6 bases from J, with 9 bases in between.

The chain recombines TRBV7-9 with TRBJ2-3; TRBD1 aligns across 9 bases. The J segment lost 4 bases and the V segment lost 2 bases, leaving 1 base of the junction unmatched. Germline-derived CDR1 and CDR2 are SEHNR and FQNEAQ (reference sequence). This CDR3 is 14 amino acids long. DNA of the CDR3: TGTGCCAGCAGCTTACGACAGGGGGCAGATACGCAGTATTTT. Its translation is CASSLRQGADTQYF.

The DNA of the CDR3 is TGTGCCAGCAGTGAATATAGGGGGGACACCGGGGAGCTGTTTTTT. Amino acid sequence: CASSEYRGDTGELFF. This chain links TRBV25-1 with TRBJ2-2; D may match TRBD1 or TRBD2 (6 bases each). This CDR3 spans 15 amino acids. Looked up from germline, CDR1 is MGHDK and CDR2 is SYGVNS. Trimming shortened V by 0 bases and J by 3 bases, and 8 bases separated the two germline ends.

This chain joins TRBV3-1 (or the pseudogene TRBV3-2) and TRBJ1-6; 12 positions match TRBD1. CDR3 size: 16 residues. Germline loops: CDR1 LGHDT, CDR2 YNNKEL (reference sequence). J gave up 2 bases and V 8 bases, and 4 bases lay outside the gene matches. DNA of the CDR3: TGTGCCAGCTCGGGACAGGGGGCGACCTATAATTCACCCCTCCACTTT. Translated, it gives CASSGQGATYNSPLHF.

V usage is TRBV5-1 and J usage is TRBJ1-1; 7 nucleotides align to TRBD1. CDR3 length equals 13 residues. V trimming: 4 bases; J trimming: 3 bases; junction bases outside the gene matches: 3. The germline gives CDR1 SGHRS, CDR2 YFSETQ. CDR3 region: CASSRDRDTEAFF. The CDR3 nucleotides read TGCGCCAGCAGCCGAGACAGGGACACTGAAGCTTTCTTT.

The gene calls are TRBV6-2 or TRBV6-3 and TRBJ1-1; 7 positions agree with TRBD1. Per germline, CDR1 MNHEY and CDR2 SVGEGT. The CDR3 has 16 amino acids. The junction had 10 bases not matched to a gene; V was cut back by 4 bases and J by 2 bases. This chain's CDR3 is CASSSRNRGGNTEAFF. CDR3 DNA: TGTGCCAGCAGTTCTCGAAACAGGGGAGGAAACACTGAAGCTTTCTTT.

Written as DNA, the CDR3 is TGTGCCAGCAGTTTAGACAGGGATCAGCCCCAGCATTTT. Protein product: CASSLDRDQPQHF. The chain recombines TRBV12-3 or TRBV12-4 with TRBJ1-5, with a possible D match to TRBD1 (6 bases). This CDR3 has 13 amino acids. The germline V and J ends were trimmed by 1 base and 5 bases, with 6 bases remaining between them.

The rearrangement uses TRBV12-3 or TRBV12-4 and TRBJ1-2; no firm D call. This CDR3 spans 12 amino acids. Trimming pared 6 bases from V and 1 base from J, leaving 6 bases between. CDR3 DNA: TGTGCCAGCAGCCCCCATAACTATGGCTACACCTTC. The encoded protein is CASSPHNYGYTF.

The chain couples TRBV6-4 to TRBJ2-3, with D possibly being TRBD2 (7 bases). V was trimmed by 2 bases and J by 0 bases, leaving 9 bases between them. Germline values: CDR1 MRHNA, CDR2 SNTAGT. This CDR3 is 15 amino acids long. In DNA, the CDR3 is TGTGCCAGCAGTGACGGGGGGGCTAGCACAGATACGCAGTATTTT. Its translation is CASSDGGASTDTQYF.

The gene calls are TRBV29-1 and TRBJ2-2; 9 positions match TRBD1. V gave up 7 bases and J gave up 9 bases; unmatched junction bases: 9. CDR1 and CDR2 (germline): SQVTM, ANQGSEA. This CDR3 has 13 amino acids. CDR3 nucleotides: TGCAGCGGGCACAGGGGGCTAGGGAGGGAGCTGTTTTTT. It encodes CSGHRGLGRELFF.

The chain links TRBV6-5 to TRBJ1-5; no clear D. Trimming took 5 bases from V and 3 from J, leaving 5 bases between them. The germline V gene has CDR1 MNHEY and CDR2 SVGAGI. This CDR3 is 12 amino acids long. CDR3 bases: TGTGCCAGCAGTAACTACAATCAGCCCCAGCATTTT. Its protein is CASSNYNQPQHF.

V usage is TRBV28 and J usage is TRBJ1-4; D possibly corresponds to TRBD1 (5 bases). The germline V gene has CDR1 MDHEN and CDR2 SYDVKM. This CDR3 is 14 amino acids long. Trimming shortened V by 3 bases and J by 3 bases, and 8 bases separated the two germline ends. The CDR3 nucleotides are TGTGCCAGCAGTTTTTCGGGGGCTAATGAAAAACTGTTTTTT. Amino acids: CASSFSGANEKLFF. Variable domain in full (rest from reference TRBV28 and TRBJ1-4): DVKVTQSSRYLVKRTGEKVFLECVQDMDHENMFWYRQDPGLGLRLIYFSYDVKMKEKGDIPEGYSVSREKKERFSLILESASTNQTSMYLCASSFSGANEKLFFGSGTQLSVL.

The CDR3 sequence is CASSLEGVVYEQYF. Written as DNA, the CDR3 is TGTGCCAGCAGCTTAGAGGGGGTGGTATACGAGCAGTACTTC. The chain has TRBV7-9 and TRBJ2-7; possibly TRBD1 for D (6 bases). Trimming shortened V by 1 base and J by 4 bases, and 11 bases separated the two germline ends. CDR1 and CDR2 (germline): SEHNR, FQNEAQ (reference sequence). This CDR3 has 14 residues.

This clone showed up just a few times. The V and J genes are TRBV28 and TRBJ1-5, with D tentatively TRBD1 (5 bases). This CDR3 contains 14 residues. Germline V gives CDR1 MDHEN, CDR2 SYDVKM. The V end lost 6 bases, the J end lost 1 base, and 10 bases lay between the germline ends. Here the CDR3 DNA reads TGTGCCAGCAGGGACGACAGCAGCAATCAGCCCCAGCATTTT. Its translation is CASRDDSSNQPQHF.

The chain recombines TRBV19 with TRBJ1-5, with D uncertain. Germline V lookup: CDR1 LNHDA, CDR2 SQIVND (reference sequence). V was shortened by 11 bases and J by 1 base, with 15 bases between the two germline ends. This CDR3 is built from 14 residues. Here the CDR3 reads CACGRLGSNQPQHF. The CDR3 bases are TGTGCCTGCGGACGGTTGGGGAGCAATCAGCCCCAGCATTTT.

This chain joins TRBV24-1 and TRBJ2-7; weak D call: TRBD2 (6 bases). Germline loops: CDR1 KGHDR, CDR2 SFDVKD. The V end lost 4 bases, the J end lost 7 bases, and 13 bases lay between the germline ends. The CDR3 length is 13 residues. The CDR3 region has the DNA TGTGCCACCAGTGAACCCAAGGCGGGGGAGCAGTACTTC. This codes for CATSEPKAGEQYF.

This clone has just one count. CDR3 in amino acids: CASSPGAPLNQPQHF. CDR3 DNA: TGTGCCAGCAGCCCCGGGGCACCCCTAAATCAGCCCCAGCATTTT. The chain recombines TRBV7-2 with TRBJ1-5, with D possibly TRBD1 on 5 matching bases. With 5 bases removed from V and 4 bases from J, the gap between germline ends came to 15 bases. The CDR3 length is 15 residues. Germline CDR1 SGHTA, CDR2 FQGNSA.

The chain links TRBV2 to TRBJ2-5; D assignment may be TRBD1 or TRBD2 (5 bases each). Germline lookup yields CDR1 SNHLY and CDR2 FYNNEI. CDR3 size: 13 residues. V lost 4 bases to trimming and J lost 5 bases, with 11 bases between them. In nucleotides, the CDR3 is TGTGCCAGCAGTGGCAGGGAGAATGAGACCCAGTACTTC. Translated: CASSGRENETQYF. Looking up the rest from reference TRBV2 and TRBJ2-5 gives the full variable domain: EPEVTQTPSHQVTQMGQEVILRCVPISNHLYFYWYRQILGQKVEFLVSFYNNEISEKSEIFDDQFSVERPDGSNFTLKIRSTKLEDSAMYFCASSGRENETQYFGPGTRLLVL.